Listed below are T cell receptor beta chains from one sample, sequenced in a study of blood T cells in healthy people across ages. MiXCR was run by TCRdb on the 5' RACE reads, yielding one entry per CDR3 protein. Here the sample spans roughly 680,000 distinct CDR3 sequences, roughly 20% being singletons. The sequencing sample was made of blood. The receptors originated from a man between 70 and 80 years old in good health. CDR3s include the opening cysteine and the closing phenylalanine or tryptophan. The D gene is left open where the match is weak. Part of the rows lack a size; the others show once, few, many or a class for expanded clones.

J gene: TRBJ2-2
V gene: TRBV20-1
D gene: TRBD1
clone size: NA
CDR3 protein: CSAKWTGNTGELFF
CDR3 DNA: TGCAGTGCTAAATGGACAGGGAACACCGGGGAGCTGTTTTTT

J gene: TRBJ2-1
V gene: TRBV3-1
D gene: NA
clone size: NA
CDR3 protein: CASSPSIGVGNEQFF
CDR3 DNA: TGTGCCAGCAGCCCTAGTATAGGAGTAGGAAATGAGCAGTTCTTC

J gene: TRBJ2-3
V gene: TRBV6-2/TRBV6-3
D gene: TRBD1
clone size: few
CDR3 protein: CASSQDRGSTQYF
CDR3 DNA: TGTGCCAGCAGTCAGGACAGGGGGAGTACGCAGTATTTT

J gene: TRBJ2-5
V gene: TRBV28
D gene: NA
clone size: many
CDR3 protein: CASSSGVETQYF
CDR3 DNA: TGTGCCAGCAGCTCAGGGGTAGAGACCCAGTACTTC

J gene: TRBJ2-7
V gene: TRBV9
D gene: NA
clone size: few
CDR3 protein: CASSEEASYEQYF
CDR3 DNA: TGTGCCAGCAGCGAGGAGGCGTCGTACGAGCAGTACTTC

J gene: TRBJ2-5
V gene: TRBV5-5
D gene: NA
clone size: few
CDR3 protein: CASSLFPGFQETQYF
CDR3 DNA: TGTGCCAGCAGCCTATTCCCCGGGTTCCAAGAGACCCAGTACTTC

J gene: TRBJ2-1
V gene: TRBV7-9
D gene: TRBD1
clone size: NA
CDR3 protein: CASSTLGQGFDEQFF
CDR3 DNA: TGTGCCAGCAGCACCCTGGGACAGGGGTTCGATGAGCAGTTCTTC

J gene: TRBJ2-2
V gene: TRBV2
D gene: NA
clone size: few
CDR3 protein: CASSRDTNTGELFF
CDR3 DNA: TGTGCCAGCAGTCGGGACACGAACACCGGGGAGCTGTTTTTT

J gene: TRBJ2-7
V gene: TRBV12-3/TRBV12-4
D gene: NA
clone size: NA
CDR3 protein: CASSTGTHYKQYF
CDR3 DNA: TGTGCCAGCAGTACCGGGACACACTACAAGCAGTACTTC

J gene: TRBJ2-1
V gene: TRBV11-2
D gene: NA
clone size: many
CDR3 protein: CASKRDHNEQFF
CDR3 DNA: TGTGCCAGCAAGAGGGACCACAATGAGCAGTTCTTC

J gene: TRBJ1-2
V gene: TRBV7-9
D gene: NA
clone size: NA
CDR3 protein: CASSAQDYRYTF
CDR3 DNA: TGTGCCAGCAGCGCCCAGGACTATCGCTACACCTTC

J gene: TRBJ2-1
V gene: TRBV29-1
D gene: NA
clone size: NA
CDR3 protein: CSVEGVYEQFF
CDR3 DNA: TGCAGCGTTGAAGGGGTGTATGAGCAGTTCTTC

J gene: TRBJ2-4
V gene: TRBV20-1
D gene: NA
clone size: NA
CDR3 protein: CSARVRVGAKNIQYF
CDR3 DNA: TGCAGTGCTAGGGTGAGAGTTGGAGCCAAAAACATTCAGTACTTC

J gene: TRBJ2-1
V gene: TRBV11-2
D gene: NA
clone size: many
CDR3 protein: CASSLALGMGYNEQFF
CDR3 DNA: TGTGCCAGCAGCTTAGCTCTCGGGATGGGCTACAATGAGCAGTTCTTC

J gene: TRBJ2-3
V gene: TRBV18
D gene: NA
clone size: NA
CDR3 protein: CASSKADRSTDTQYF
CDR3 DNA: TGTGCCAGCTCAAAGGCGGACCGAAGCACAGATACGCAGTATTTT

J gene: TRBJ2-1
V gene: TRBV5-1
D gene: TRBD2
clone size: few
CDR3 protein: CASSLGGTSGNEQFF
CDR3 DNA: TGCGCCAGCAGCTTGGGTGGGACTAGCGGCAATGAGCAGTTCTTC

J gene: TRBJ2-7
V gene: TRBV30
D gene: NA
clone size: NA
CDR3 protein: CAWSVYGREYEQYF
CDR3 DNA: TGTGCCTGGAGTGTTTATGGCAGGGAATACGAGCAGTACTTC

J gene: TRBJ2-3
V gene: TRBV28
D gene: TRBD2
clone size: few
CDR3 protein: CAVGLAGAGDTQYF
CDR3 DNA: TGTGCCGTCGGACTAGCGGGAGCTGGAGATACGCAGTATTTT

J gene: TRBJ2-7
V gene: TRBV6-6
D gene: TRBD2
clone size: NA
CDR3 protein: CASSYGTSPYEQYF
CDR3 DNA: TGTGCCAGCAGTTATGGGACTAGCCCCTACGAGCAGTACTTC

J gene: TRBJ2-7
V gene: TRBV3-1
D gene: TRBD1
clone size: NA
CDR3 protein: CASSPSRDRDEQYF
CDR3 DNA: TGTGCCAGCAGCCCGTCCCGGGACAGGGACGAGCAGTACTTC

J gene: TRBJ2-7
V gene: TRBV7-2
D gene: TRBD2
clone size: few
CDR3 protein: CASSSGTTPYEQYF
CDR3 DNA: TGTGCCAGCAGCTCCGGGACTACCCCCTACGAGCAGTACTTC

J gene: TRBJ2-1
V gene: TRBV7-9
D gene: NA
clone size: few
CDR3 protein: CASSLVRSSDEQFF
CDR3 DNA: TGTGCCAGCAGCTTAGTGAGGAGCTCGGATGAGCAGTTCTTC

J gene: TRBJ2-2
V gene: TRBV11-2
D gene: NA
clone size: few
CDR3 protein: CASTPGLAYGELFF
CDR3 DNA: TGTGCCAGTACCCCGGGGCTAGCGTACGGGGAGCTGTTTTTT

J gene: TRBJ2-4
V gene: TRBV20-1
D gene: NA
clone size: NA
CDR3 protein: CSAPQQAGAKNIQYF
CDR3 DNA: TGCAGTGCCCCCCAGCAGGCGGGGGCCAAAAACATTCAGTACTTC

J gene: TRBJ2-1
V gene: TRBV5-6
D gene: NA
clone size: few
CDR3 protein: CASSLRLLADYNEQFF
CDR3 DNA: TGTGCCAGCAGCTTGAGGCTACTAGCAGACTACAATGAGCAGTTCTTC

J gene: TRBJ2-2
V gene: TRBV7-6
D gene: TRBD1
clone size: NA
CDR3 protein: CASSLGHRGNTGELFF
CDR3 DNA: TGTGCCAGCAGCTTAGGTCACAGGGGGAACACCGGGGAGCTGTTTTTT

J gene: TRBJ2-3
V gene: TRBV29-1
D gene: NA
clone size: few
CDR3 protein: CSGSGGTSTDTQYF
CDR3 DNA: TGCAGCGGAAGTGGGGGGACTAGCACAGATACGCAGTATTTT

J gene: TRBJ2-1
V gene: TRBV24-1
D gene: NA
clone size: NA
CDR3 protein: CATSDGGVYNEQFF
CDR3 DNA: TGTGCCACCAGTGACGGCGGGGTATACAATGAGCAGTTCTTC

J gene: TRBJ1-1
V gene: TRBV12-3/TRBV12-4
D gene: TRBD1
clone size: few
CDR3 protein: CASSPRGQNTEAFF
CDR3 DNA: TGTGCCAGCAGTCCCAGGGGGCAGAACACTGAAGCTTTCTTT

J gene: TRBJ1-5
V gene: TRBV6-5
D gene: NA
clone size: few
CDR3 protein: CASSSTTNQPQHF
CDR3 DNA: TGTGCCAGCAGTTCTACAACCAATCAGCCCCAGCATTTT

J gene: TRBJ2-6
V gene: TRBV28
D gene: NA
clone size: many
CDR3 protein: CASASLFSGANVLTF
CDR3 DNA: TGTGCCAGCGCTAGTCTGTTCTCTGGGGCCAACGTCCTGACTTTC

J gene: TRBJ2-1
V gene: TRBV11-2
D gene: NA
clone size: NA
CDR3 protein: CASSMRGGEFF
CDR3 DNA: TGTGCCAGCAGCATGCGCGGAGGGGAATTCTTC

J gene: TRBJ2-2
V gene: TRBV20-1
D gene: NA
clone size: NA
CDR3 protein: CSARPLSSNTGELFF
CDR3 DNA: TGCAGTGCTAGACCTCTGAGCTCGAACACCGGGGAGCTGTTTTTT

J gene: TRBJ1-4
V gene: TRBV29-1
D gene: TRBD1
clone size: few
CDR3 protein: CSVGGTADEKLFF
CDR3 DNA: TGCAGCGTTGGGGGGACAGCGGATGAAAAACTGTTTTTT

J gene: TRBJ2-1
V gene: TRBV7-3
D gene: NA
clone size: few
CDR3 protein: CASSTLGVLHYNEQFF
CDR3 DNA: TGTGCCAGCAGCACCTTGGGGGTCCTCCATTACAATGAGCAGTTCTTC

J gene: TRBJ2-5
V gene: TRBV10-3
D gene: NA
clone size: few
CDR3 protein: CAIKIGAGEETQYF
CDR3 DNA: TGTGCCATCAAGATCGGGGCAGGGGAAGAGACCCAGTACTTC

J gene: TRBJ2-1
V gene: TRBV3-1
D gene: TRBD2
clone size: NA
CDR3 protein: CASSQEILAGNNEQFF
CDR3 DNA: TGTGCCAGCAGCCAAGAAATCTTAGCGGGGAACAATGAGCAGTTCTTC

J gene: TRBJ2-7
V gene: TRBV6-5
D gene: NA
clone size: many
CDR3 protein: CASSYRRGPYEQYF
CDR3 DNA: TGTGCCAGCAGTTACCGACGCGGACCCTACGAGCAGTACTTC

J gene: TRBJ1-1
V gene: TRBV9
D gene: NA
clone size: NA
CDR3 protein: CASSATINTEAFF
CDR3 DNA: TGTGCCAGCAGCGCCACCATCAACACTGAAGCTTTCTTT

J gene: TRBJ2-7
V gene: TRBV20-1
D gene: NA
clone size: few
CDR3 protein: CSASRSAEQYF
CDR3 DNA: TGCAGTGCTAGTCGTAGCGCCGAGCAGTACTTC

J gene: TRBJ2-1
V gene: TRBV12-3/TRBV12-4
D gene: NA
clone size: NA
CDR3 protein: CADSTSRYNEQFF
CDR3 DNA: TGTGCCGACTCGACTAGTCGCTACAATGAGCAGTTCTTC

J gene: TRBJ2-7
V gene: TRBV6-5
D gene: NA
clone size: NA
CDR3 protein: CASSSPARGNEQYF
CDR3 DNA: TGTGCCAGCAGCTCCCCCGCCCGGGGGAATGAGCAGTACTTC

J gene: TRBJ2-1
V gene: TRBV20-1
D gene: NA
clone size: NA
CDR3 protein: CSARGNVGFDEQFF
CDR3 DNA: TGCAGTGCTAGAGGTAACGTTGGTTTCGATGAGCAGTTCTTC

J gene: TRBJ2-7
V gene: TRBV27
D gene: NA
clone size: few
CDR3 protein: CASIRAGPF
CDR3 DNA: TGTGCCAGCATCAGGGCGGGGCCTTTC

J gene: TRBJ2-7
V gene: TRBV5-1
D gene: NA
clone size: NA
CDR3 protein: CARGTREQYF
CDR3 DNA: TGCGCCAGGGGGACCCGCGAGCAGTACTTC

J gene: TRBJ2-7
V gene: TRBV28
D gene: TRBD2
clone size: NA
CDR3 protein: CASSFYLAGPYEQYF
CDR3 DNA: TGTGCCAGCAGTTTCTATCTAGCGGGTCCCTACGAGCAGTACTTC

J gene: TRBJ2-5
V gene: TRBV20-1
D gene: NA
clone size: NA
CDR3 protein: CSASDLHKETQYF
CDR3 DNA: TGCAGTGCTAGTGACTTACACAAAGAGACCCAGTACTTC

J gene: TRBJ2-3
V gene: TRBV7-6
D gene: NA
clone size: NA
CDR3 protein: CASSLGARDTQYF
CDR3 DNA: TGTGCCAGCAGCTTGGGGGCGCGGGATACGCAGTATTTT

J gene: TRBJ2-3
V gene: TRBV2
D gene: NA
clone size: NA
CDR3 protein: CASSARDPADTQYF
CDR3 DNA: TGTGCCAGCAGTGCCCGGGACCCAGCGGATACGCAGTATTTT

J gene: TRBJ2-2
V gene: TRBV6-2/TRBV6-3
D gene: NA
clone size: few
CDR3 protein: CASSYSGPHYTGELFF
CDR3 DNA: TGTGCCAGCAGTTACTCGGGACCGCATTACACCGGGGAGCTGTTTTTT

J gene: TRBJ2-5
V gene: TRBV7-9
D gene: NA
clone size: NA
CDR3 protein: CASSLSTRQYQETQYF
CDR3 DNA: TGTGCCAGCAGCCTAAGCACTCGACAGTACCAAGAGACCCAGTACTTC

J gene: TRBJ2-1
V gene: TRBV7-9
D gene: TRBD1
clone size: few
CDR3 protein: CASSLDRNNEQFF
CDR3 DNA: TGTGCCAGCAGCTTGGACAGGAACAATGAGCAGTTCTTC

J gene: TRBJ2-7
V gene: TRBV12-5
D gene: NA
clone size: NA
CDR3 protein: CASGLRDEQYF
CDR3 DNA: TGTGCTAGTGGTTTGCGAGACGAGCAGTACTTC

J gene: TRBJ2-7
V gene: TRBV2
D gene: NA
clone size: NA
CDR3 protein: CASTSWTAYEQYF
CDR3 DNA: TGTGCCAGCACGAGTTGGACAGCCTACGAGCAGTACTTC

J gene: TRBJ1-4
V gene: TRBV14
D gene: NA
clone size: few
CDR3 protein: CASSQDIDSYEKLFF
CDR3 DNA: TGTGCCAGCAGCCAAGATATAGACAGCTATGAAAAACTGTTTTTT

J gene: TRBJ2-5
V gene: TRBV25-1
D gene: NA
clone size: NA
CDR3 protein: CASSETGSGTNEQSF
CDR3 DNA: TGTGCCAGCAGTGAGACGGGATCGGGGACGAATGAGCAGTCCTTC

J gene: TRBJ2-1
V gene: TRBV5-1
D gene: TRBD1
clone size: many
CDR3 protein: CASSLQGGQEQFF
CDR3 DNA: TGCGCCAGCAGCTTACAGGGGGGACAGGAGCAGTTCTTC

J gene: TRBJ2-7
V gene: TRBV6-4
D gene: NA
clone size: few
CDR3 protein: CASSEGSYEQYF
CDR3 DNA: TGTGCCAGCAGTGAGGGCAGCTACGAGCAGTACTTC

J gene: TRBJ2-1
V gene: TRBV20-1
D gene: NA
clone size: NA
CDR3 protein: CSARDRLPIYNEQFF
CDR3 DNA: TGCAGTGCTAGAGATAGGCTACCGATCTACAATGAGCAGTTCTTC